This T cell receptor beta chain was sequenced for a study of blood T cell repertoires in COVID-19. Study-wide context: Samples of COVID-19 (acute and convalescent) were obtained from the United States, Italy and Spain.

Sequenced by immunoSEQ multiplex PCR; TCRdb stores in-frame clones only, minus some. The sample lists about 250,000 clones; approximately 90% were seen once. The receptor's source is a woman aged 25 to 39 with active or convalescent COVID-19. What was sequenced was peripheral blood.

The CDR3 nucleotides are TGTGCCAGCAGTTACTCGTCCAGGGTTGGTGATCAGCCCCAGCATTTT. Translation: CASSYSSRVGDQPQHF. The V gene is TRBV6-5, the J gene TRBJ1-5; D possibly corresponds to TRBD1 (5 bases). There are 16 residues in the CDR3. V lost 0 bases and J lost 5, with 14 bases in between. Germline CDR1 MNHEY, CDR2 SVGAGI.